The clone carrying this T cell receptor beta chain has just a few counts. The antigen is unknown. CDR1 is MGHDK, CDR2 SYGVNS, per germline. The J segment lost 4 bases and the V segment lost 4 bases, leaving 5 bases of the junction unmatched. CDR3 length equals 15 residues. This entry is derived from a study of CD4+ T cells in melanoma. Study-level points and caveats: Diverse differentiation states were reported for melanoma neoantigen-specific CD4+ T cells.

Clones were sequenced by immunoSEQ multiplex PCR, and TCRdb holds only the in-frame ones, with some missing. The table lists 7,000 or so clones, around 70% of them singletons. J is TRBJ1-2 and V is TRBV25-1, with 11 bases identical to TRBD1. The specimen was cells from a culture (not recorded whether cultured in vitro). The clonotype originates from a human donor with melanoma. The CDR3 DNA reads TGTGCCAGCAGTGGATGGACAGGGGGCTTCTATGGCTACACCTTC. As protein: CASSGWTGGFYGYTF.